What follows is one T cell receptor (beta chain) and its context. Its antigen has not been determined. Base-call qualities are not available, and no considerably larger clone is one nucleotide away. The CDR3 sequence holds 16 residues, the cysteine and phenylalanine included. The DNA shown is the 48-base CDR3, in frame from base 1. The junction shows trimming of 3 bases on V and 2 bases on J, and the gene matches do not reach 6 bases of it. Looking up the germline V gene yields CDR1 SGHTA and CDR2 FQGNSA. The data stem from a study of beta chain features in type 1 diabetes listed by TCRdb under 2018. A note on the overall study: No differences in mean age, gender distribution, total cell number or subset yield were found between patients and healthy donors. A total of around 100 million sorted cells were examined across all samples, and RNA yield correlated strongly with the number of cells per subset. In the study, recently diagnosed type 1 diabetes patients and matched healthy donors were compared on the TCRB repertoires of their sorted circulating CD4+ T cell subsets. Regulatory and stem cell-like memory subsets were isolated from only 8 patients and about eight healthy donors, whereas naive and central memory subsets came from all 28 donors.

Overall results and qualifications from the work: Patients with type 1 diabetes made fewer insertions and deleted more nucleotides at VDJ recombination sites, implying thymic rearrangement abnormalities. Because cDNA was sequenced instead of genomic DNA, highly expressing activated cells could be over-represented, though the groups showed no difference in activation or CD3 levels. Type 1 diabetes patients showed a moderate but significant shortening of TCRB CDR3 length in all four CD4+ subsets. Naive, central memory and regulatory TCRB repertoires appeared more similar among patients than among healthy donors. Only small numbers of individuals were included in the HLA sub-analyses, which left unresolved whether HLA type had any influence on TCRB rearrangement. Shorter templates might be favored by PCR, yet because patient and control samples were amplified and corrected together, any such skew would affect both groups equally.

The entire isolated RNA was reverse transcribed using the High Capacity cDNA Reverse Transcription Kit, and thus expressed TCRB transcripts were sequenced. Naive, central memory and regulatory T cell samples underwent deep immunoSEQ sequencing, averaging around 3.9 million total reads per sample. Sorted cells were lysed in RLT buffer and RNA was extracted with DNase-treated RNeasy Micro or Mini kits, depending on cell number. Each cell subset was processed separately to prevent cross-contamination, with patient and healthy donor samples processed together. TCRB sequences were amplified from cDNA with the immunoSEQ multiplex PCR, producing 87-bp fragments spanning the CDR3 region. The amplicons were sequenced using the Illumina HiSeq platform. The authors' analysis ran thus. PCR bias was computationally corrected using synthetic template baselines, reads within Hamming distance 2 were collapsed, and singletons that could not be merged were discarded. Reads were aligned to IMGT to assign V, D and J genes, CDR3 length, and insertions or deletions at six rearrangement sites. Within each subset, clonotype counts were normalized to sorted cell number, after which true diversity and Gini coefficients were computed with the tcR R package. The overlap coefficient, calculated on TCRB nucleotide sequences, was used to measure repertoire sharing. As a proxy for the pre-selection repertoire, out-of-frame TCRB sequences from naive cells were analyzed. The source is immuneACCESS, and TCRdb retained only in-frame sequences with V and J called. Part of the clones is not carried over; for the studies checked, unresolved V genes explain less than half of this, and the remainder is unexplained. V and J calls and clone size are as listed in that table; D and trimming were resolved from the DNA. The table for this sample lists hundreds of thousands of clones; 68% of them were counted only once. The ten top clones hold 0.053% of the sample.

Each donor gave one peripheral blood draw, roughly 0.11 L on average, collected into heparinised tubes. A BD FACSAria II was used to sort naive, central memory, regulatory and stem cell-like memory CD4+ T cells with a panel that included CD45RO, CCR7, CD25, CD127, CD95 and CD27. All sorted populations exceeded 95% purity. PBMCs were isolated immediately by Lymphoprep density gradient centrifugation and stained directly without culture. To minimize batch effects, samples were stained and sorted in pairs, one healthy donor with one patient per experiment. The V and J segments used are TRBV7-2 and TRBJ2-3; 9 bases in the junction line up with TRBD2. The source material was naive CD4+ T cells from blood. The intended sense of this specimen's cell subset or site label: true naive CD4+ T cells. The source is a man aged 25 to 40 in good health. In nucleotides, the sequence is TGTGCCAGCAGCTTGAGTAGCGGGAGCCTCACAGATACGCAGTATTTT. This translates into CASSLSSGSLTDTQYF.